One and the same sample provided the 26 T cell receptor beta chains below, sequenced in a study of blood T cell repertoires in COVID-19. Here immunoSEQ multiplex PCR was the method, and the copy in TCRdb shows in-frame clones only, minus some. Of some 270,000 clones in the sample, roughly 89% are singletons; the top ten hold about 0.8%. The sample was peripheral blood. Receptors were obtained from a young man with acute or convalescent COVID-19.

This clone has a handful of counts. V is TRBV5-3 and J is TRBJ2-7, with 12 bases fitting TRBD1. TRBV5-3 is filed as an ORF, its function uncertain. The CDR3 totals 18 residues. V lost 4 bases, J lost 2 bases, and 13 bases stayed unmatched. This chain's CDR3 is CARSLGRDRGPHTYEQYF. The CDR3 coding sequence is TGTGCCAGAAGCCTGGGTCGGGACAGGGGGCCGCATACCTACGAGCAGTACTTC.

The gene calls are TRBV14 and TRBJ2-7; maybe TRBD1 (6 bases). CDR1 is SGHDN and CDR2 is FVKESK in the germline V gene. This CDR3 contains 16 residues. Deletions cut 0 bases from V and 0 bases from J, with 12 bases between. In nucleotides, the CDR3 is TGTGCCAGCAGCCAAGATCGTTCCAGGGGCTCCTACGAGCAGTACTTC. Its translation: CASSQDRSRGSYEQYF.

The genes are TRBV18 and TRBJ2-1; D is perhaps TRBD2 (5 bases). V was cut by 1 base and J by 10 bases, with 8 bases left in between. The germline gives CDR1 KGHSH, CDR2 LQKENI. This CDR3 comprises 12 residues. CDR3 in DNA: TGTGCCAGCTCACCACAGCGAGGGGAGCAGTTCTTC. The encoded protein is CASSPQRGEQFF.

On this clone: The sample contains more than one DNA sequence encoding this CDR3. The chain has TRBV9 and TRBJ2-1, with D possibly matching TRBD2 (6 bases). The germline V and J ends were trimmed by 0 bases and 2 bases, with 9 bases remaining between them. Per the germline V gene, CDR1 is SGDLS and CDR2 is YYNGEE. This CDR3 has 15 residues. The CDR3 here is CASSVATGAYNEQFF. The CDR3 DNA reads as TGTGCCAGCAGCGTAGCCACGGGGGCCTACAATGAGCAGTTCTTC.

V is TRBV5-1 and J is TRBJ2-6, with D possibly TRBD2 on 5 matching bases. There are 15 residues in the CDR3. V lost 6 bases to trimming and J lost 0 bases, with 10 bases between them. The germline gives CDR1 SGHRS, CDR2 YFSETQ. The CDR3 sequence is CASMVGSSGANVLTF. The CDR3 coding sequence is TGCGCCAGCATGGTGGGGAGCTCTGGGGCCAACGTCCTGACTTTC. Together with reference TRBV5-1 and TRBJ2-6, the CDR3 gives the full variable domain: KAGVTQTPRYLIKTRGQQVTLSCSPISGHRSVSWYQQTPGQGLQFLFEYFSETQRNKGNFPGRFSGRQFSNSRSEMNVSTLELGDSALYLCASMVGSSGANVLTFGAGSRLTVL.

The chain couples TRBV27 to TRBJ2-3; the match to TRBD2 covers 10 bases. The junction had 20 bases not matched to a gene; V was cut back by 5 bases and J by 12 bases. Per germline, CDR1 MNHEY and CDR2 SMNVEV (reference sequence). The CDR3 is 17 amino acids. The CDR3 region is CASSLTPAAGGSSTQYF. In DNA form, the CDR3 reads TGTGCCAGCAGTCTAACCCCGGCAGCGGGGGGGTCCTCCACTCAGTATTTT.

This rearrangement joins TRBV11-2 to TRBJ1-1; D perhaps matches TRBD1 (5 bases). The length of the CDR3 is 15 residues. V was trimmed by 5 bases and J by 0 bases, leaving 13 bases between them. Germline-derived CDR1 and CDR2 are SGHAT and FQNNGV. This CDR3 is CASSKGLIMNTEAFF. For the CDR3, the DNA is TGTGCCAGCAGCAAGGGACTCATCATGAACACTGAAGCTTTCTTT.

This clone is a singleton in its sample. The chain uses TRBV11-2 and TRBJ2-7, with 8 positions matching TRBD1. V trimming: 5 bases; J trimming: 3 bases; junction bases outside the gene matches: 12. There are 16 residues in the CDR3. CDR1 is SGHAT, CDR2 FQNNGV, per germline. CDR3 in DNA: TGTGCCAGCAGCCCTAGGGCCGGGACAGGAGTCTACGAGCAGTACTTC. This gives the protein CASSPRAGTGVYEQYF.

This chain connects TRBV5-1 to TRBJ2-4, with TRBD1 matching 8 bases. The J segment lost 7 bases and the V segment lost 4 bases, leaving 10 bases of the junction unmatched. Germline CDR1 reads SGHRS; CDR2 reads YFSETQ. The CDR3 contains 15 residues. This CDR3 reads CASSIPGQGINIQYF. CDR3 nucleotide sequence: TGCGCCAGCAGCATTCCAGGACAGGGAATTAACATTCAGTACTTC.

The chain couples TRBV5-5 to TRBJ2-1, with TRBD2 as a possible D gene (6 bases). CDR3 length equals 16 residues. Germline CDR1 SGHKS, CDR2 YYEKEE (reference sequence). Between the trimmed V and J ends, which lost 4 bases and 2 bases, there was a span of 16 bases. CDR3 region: CASSLRARGTYNEQFF. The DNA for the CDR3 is TGTGCCAGCAGCCTAAGGGCCCGGGGGACCTACAATGAGCAGTTCTTC. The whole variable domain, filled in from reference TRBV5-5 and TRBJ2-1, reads DAGVTQSPTHLIKTRGQQVTLRCSPISGHKSVSWYQQVLGQGPQFIFQYYEKEERGRGNFPDRFSARQFPNYSSELNVNALLLGDSALYLCASSLRARGTYNEQFFGPGTRLTVL.

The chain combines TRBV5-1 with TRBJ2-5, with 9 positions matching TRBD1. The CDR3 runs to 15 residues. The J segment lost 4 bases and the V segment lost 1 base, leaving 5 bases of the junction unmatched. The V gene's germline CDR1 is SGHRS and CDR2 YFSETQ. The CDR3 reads CASSLSTGGAETQYF. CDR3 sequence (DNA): TGCGCCAGCAGCTTGAGCACAGGGGGCGCAGAGACCCAGTACTTC.

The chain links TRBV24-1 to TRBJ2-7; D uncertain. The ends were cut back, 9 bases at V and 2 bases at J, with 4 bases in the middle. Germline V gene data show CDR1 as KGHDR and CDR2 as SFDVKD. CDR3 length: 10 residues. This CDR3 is CATVTYEQYF. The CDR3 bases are TGTGCCACCGTTACCTACGAGCAGTACTTC.

The CDR3 loop reads CASSRPERGGTGELFF. In nucleotides, the CDR3 is TGTGCCAGCAGCCGACCAGAGCGGGGGGGGACCGGGGAGCTGTTTTTT. The genes are TRBV3-1 (or the pseudogene TRBV3-2) and TRBJ2-2, with TRBD2 matching 10 bases. The CDR3 length is 16 residues. Germline V gene sequence: CDR1 LGHDT, CDR2 YNNKEL (reference sequence). V was pared by 4 bases and J by 5 bases, with 7 bases of the junction left unmatched.

CDR3 protein: CASSPKLAGDYLDTQYF. The DNA for the CDR3 is TGTGCCAGCAGCCCGAAACTAGCGGGAGACTATCTCGATACGCAGTATTTT. This sequence joins TRBV3-1 (or the pseudogene TRBV3-2) and TRBJ2-3, with TRBD2 matching 11 bases. Trimming removed 4 bases from V and 6 bases from J; junction bases left unmatched: 12. This CDR3 is 17 amino acids long. Per germline, CDR1 LGHDT and CDR2 YNNKEL (reference sequence).

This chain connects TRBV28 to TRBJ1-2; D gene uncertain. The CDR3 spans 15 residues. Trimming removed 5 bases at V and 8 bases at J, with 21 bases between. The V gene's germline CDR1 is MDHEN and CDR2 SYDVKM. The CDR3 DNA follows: TGTGCCAGCAGTCAACCCAGTCGGGGTCCCAGAGGCTACACCTTC. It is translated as CASSQPSRGPRGYTF.

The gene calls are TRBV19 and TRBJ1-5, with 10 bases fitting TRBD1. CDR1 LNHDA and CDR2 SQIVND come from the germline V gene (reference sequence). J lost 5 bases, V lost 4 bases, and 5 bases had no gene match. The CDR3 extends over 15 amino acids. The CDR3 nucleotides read TGTGCCAGTAGTACCTCGGGACAGGGGTATCAGCCCCAGCATTTT. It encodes CASSTSGQGYQPQHF.

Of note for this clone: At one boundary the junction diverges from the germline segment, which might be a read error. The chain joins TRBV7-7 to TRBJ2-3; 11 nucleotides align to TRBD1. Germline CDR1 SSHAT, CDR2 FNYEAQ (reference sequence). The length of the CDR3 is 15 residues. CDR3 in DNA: TGTGCTAGCAGTCCCGGGACAGGGGGGACAGATACGCAGTATTTT. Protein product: CASSPGTGGTDTQYF. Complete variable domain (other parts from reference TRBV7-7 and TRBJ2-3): GAGVSQSPRYKVTKRGQDVTLRCDPISSHATLYWYQQALGQGPEFLTYFNYEAQPDKSGLPSDRFSAERPEGSISTLTIQRTEQRDSAMYRCASSPGTGGTDTQYFGPGTRLTVL.

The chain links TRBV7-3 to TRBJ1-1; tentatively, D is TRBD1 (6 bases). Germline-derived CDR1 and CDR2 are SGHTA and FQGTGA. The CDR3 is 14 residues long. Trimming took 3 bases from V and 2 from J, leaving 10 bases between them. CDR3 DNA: TGTGCCAGCAGCTTGGGCAGGGGCAACACTGAAGCTTTCTTT. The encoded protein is CASSLGRGNTEAFF.

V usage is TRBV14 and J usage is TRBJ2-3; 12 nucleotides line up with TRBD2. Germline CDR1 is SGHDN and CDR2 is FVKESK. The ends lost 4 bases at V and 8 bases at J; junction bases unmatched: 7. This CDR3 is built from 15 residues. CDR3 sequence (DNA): TGTGCCAGCAGCCTACAAGGACTAGCGGGGTTTACGCAGTATTTT. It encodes CASSLQGLAGFTQYF.

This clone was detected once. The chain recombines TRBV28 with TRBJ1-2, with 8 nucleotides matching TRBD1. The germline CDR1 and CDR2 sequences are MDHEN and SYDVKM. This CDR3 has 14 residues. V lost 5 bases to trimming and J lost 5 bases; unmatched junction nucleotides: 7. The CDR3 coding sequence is TGTGCCAGCAGTCACCGGGACAGGAGATATGGCTACACCTTC. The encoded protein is CASSHRDRRYGYTF.

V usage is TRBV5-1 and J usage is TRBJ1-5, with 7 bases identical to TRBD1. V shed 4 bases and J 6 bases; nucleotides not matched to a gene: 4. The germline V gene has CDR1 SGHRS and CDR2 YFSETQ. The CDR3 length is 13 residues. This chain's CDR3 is CASSIQGFQPQHF. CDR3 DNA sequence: TGCGCCAGCAGCATACAGGGGTTTCAGCCCCAGCATTTT.

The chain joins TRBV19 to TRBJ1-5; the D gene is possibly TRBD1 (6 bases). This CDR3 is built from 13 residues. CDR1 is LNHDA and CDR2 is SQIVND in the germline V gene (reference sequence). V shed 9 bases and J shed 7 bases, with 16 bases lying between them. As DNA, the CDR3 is TGTGCCAGCACATTACAGGGTGGGCAGCCCCAGCATTTT. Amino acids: CASTLQGGQPQHF.

The CDR3 spells CASSLSATNEKLFF. CDR3 nucleotides: TGTGCCAGCAGTTTATCCGCAACTAATGAAAAACTGTTTTTT. V gene TRBV28 combines with J gene TRBJ1-4; D not resolved. CDR1 and CDR2 (germline): MDHEN, SYDVKM. The CDR3 runs to 14 residues. With 1 base removed from V and 0 bases from J, the gap between germline ends came to 3 bases.

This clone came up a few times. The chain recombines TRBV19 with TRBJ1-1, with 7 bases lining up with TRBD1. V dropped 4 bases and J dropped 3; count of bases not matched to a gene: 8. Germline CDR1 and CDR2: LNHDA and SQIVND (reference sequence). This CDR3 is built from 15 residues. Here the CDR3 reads CASSTIKGQDTEAFF. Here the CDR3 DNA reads TGTGCCAGTAGTACAATAAAAGGACAGGACACTGAAGCTTTCTTT.

The CDR3 spells CASSIDPGNWGSTEAFF. The CDR3 nucleotides are TGTGCCAGTAGTATAGATCCGGGGAATTGGGGAAGCACTGAAGCTTTCTTT. The chain uses TRBV19 and TRBJ1-1; D call uncertain. The CDR3 consists of 17 residues. Germline assignment: CDR1 LNHDA and CDR2 SQIVND (reference sequence). Trimming took 0 bases from V and 4 from J, leaving 18 bases between them. Filled out from reference TRBV19 and TRBJ1-1, the complete variable domain reads DGGITQSPKYLFRKEGQNVTLSCEQNLNHDAMYWYRQDPGQGLRLIYYSQIVNDFQKGDIAEGYSVSREKKESFPLTVTSAQKNPTAFYLCASSIDPGNWGSTEAFFGQGTRLTVV.

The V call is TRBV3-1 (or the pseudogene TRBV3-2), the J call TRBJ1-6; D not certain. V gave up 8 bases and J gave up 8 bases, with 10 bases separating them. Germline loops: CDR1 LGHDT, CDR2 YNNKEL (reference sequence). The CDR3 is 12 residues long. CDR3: CASGGFDSPLHF. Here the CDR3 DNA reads TGTGCCAGCGGAGGGTTCGATTCACCCCTCCACTTT.